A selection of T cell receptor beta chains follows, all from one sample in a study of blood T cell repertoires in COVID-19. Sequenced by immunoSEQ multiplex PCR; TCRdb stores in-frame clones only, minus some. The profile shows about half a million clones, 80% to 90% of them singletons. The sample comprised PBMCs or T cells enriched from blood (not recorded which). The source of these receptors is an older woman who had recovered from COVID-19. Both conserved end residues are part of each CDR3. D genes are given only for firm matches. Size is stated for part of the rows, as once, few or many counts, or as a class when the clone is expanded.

TGCGCCAGCAGCTTGGGATTCGGGGCGGGGATCACAGATACGCAGTATTTT	CASSLGFGAGITDTQYF	TRBJ2-3	-	TRBV5-1	once
TGCAGCGTTCCTCAGACAGGGTGGAGGGGCTACACCTTC	CSVPQTGWRGYTF	TRBJ1-2	TRBD1	TRBV29-1	-
TGTGCCAGCGGTGTGGCAGGGGTTAGCTCCTACAATGAGCAGTTCTTC	CASGVAGVSSYNEQFF	TRBJ2-1	-	TRBV9	-
TGTGCCAGCAGTTATTCGAGTGAGGCGCAGTATTTT	CASSYSSEAQYF	TRBJ2-3	-	TRBV6-9	-
TGTGCCAGAAGCCCGGCGGGACAGGGTAACGCGAACACCGGGGAGCTGTTTTTT	CARSPAGQGNANTGELFF	TRBJ2-2	TRBD1	TRBV5-3	-
TGTGCCAGCAGCCAAGGGAACCGGGACAGGGCCTACAATGAGCAGTTCTTC	CASSQGNRDRAYNEQFF	TRBJ2-1	TRBD1	TRBV4-2	-
TGTGCCAGCAGTGAATATCTGAGTGGAGGGGCGAGCAATCAGCCCCAGCATTTT	CASSEYLSGGASNQPQHF	TRBJ1-5	-	TRBV6-1	-
TGTGCCAGCAGCCGACAGGGGCCCTACGAGCAGTACTTC	CASSRQGPYEQYF	TRBJ2-7	TRBD1	TRBV5-6	-
TGTGCCAGCAGCCAAGAGTCGGGGTCTGGAAACACCATATATTTT	CASSQESGSGNTIYF	TRBJ1-3	-	TRBV3-1/TRBV3-2	-
TGTGCCAGCAGTCACCGGGACAGGGGTTATGAAAAACTGTTTTTT	CASSHRDRGYEKLFF	TRBJ1-4	TRBD1	TRBV6-5	-
TGTGCCAGCAGCGTAACGCACCAGGGTACCACTGAAGCTTTCTTT	CASSVTHQGTTEAFF	TRBJ1-1	-	TRBV9	-
TGTGCCAGCAAAGTCCAGGGCACAGATACGCAGTATTTT	CASKVQGTDTQYF	TRBJ2-3	-	TRBV5-4	-
TGTGCCATCAGTGAGTCATATATGGCCGCAGGGGCCAACGAGCAGTACTTC	CAISESYMAAGANEQYF	TRBJ2-7	-	TRBV10-3	-
TGTGCCAGCTCACCGTCCAGGGGTGCAACTAATGAAAAACTGTTTTTT	CASSPSRGATNEKLFF	TRBJ1-4	-	TRBV18	-
TGTGCCAGCAGGAGAGGCAGAAGCCTCTACGAGCAGTACTTC	CASRRGRSLYEQYF	TRBJ2-7	-	TRBV6-5	-
TGTGCCATCAGAAAGGGCCTAGCGGGGGGTTCCTCGGAGCAGTACTTC	CAIRKGLAGGSSEQYF	TRBJ2-7	TRBD2	TRBV10-3	-
TGCGCCAGCAGTCGTACCGGGACAGGGATCGCCGGGGAGCTGTTTTTT	CASSRTGTGIAGELFF	TRBJ2-2	TRBD1	TRBV4-1	-
TGTGCCACCAGTGTCAGGCTAAATAATTCACCCCTCCACTTT	CATSVRLNNSPLHF	TRBJ1-6	-	TRBV24-1	-
TGTGCCAGCAGCCCAAGGACAGGGGGTAATTCACCCCTCCACTTT	CASSPRTGGNSPLHF	TRBJ1-6	TRBD1	TRBV11-2	-
TGTGCCAGCTCACAGGGGACAGGTGGGTCCTACGAGCAGTACTTC	CASSQGTGGSYEQYF	TRBJ2-7	TRBD1	TRBV18	-
TGTGCCAGCAGACGTGGACAAATTAACACCGGGGAGCTGTTTTTT	CASRRGQINTGELFF	TRBJ2-2	-	TRBV6-5	-
TGCGCCAGCAGGGGCGCCGGGACAGGGGGCGATTTTTCGCAGTATTTT	CASRGAGTGGDFSQYF	TRBJ2-3	TRBD1	TRBV5-1	-
TGTGCCACCAGTCCCCTGGGGGGTTTCACAGATACGCAGTATTTT	CATSPLGGFTDTQYF	TRBJ2-3	-	TRBV15	-
TGTGCCTGGAGTGCCGGACAGTCCTACGAGCAGTACTTC	CAWSAGQSYEQYF	TRBJ2-7	-	TRBV30	-
TGTGCCAGCAGTTCCATCGGACTAGCGAGGGATACGCAGTATTTT	CASSSIGLARDTQYF	TRBJ2-3	TRBD2	TRBV6-2/TRBV6-3	-
TGCGCCACCGGGACTAGCACAGATACGCAGTATTTT	CATGTSTDTQYF	TRBJ2-3	-	TRBV10-1	-
TGTGCCAGCAGTTTACTGTGGCCCGGGGCAGATACGCAGTATTTT	CASSLLWPGADTQYF	TRBJ2-3	-	TRBV3-1/TRBV3-2	-
TGCGCCAGCAGCTTTTCGGGTTTGAACACCGGGGAGCTGTTTTTT	CASSFSGLNTGELFF	TRBJ2-2	-	TRBV5-1	-
TGTGCCAGCAGGAGACTAGCGGGGGTCCACGAGCAGTACTTC	CASRRLAGVHEQYF	TRBJ2-7	TRBD2	TRBV13	-
TGTGCCAGCAGCAGTTTCCGGAACGACAGGGGAAGAAGGTCCTACGAGCAGTACTTC	CASSSFRNDRGRRSYEQYF	TRBJ2-7	TRBD1	TRBV27	-
TGCACAGTACAGGGTGACACCGGGGAGCTGTTTTTT	CTVQGDTGELFF	TRBJ2-2	-	TRBV29-1	once
TGTGCCAGCAGTTACCGCCAGGGGTCGGAAAAACTGTTTTTT	CASSYRQGSEKLFF	TRBJ1-4	-	TRBV6-5	-
TGCGCCAGCAGCTTCCAACCTGTGGGGGACAGGGTAGGAGAGACCCAGTACTTC	CASSFQPVGDRVGETQYF	TRBJ2-5	TRBD1	TRBV5-1	once
TGTGCCAGCAGCTTTCGCGGGGAAAACACTGAAGCTTTCTTT	CASSFRGENTEAFF	TRBJ1-1	-	TRBV7-9	-
TGTGCCAGCAGCCACGGGACAGGATTGAACACTGAAGCTTTCTTT	CASSHGTGLNTEAFF	TRBJ1-1	TRBD1	TRBV4-2	once
TGTGCCAGCAGCACTACACAGGGTAGGACTGAAGCTTTCTTT	CASSTTQGRTEAFF	TRBJ1-1	-	TRBV7-8	-
TGTGCCATCAGTAAGGGCCAGGGTACGACCGGGGAGCTGTTTTTT	CAISKGQGTTGELFF	TRBJ2-2	-	TRBV10-3	-
TGTGCCAGCAGCTTAACAGGGCAAAATTCACCCCTCCACTTT	CASSLTGQNSPLHF	TRBJ1-6	-	TRBV7-9	-
TGTGCCAGTAGTAAACTAAACACTGAAGCTTTCTTT	CASSKLNTEAFF	TRBJ1-1	-	TRBV19	-
TGTGCCAGCAGTTACCCGGGGACAGGGAATCAGCCCCAGCATTTT	CASSYPGTGNQPQHF	TRBJ1-5	TRBD1	TRBV6-5	-
TGTGCCTCGTCGACAGGGGGCCATCAGCCCCAGCATTTT	CASSTGGHQPQHF	TRBJ1-5	TRBD1	TRBV30	-
TGCGCCAGCAGCCAAGGGTGGACAGGGGGTTGGACTGAAGCTTTCTTT	CASSQGWTGGWTEAFF	TRBJ1-1	TRBD1	TRBV4-1	-
TGTGCCAGCAGTCATAGGAGCGAGGAGACCCAGTACTTC	CASSHRSEETQYF	TRBJ2-5	-	TRBV7-2	once
TGTGCCAGCAGTTCTCAGTCCTTCCCCGGGGAGCTGTTTTTT	CASSSQSFPGELFF	TRBJ2-2	-	TRBV6-6	-
TGCAGCGGGGGGGGACAGCAGGAGACCCAGTACTTC	CSGGGQQETQYF	TRBJ2-5	-	TRBV29-1	-
TGTGCCAGCAGCCAAGATACGACAGGGAACGTTTACGATGGCTACACCTTC	CASSQDTTGNVYDGYTF	TRBJ1-2	TRBD1	TRBV4-2	-
TGTGCCAGCAGCTTGAGCAGGGGTAACACCGGGGAGCTGTTTTTT	CASSLSRGNTGELFF	TRBJ2-2	-	TRBV5-4	-
TGTGCCATCAGTCGGTCGTCCGGGGAGCTGTTTTTT	CAISRSSGELFF	TRBJ2-2	-	TRBV10-3	-
TGTGCCATCACTGGGGCAGGGAATTCACCCCTCCACTTT	CAITGAGNSPLHF	TRBJ1-6	-	TRBV10-3	-
TGTGCCAGTAACCGGGGACAGGGGGTGAACACCGGGGAGCTGTTTTTT	CASNRGQGVNTGELFF	TRBJ2-2	TRBD1	TRBV19	-
TGTGCCAGCAGTTCGGGACAGGGGAACAATTCACCCCTCCACTTT	CASSSGQGNNSPLHF	TRBJ1-6	TRBD1	TRBV27	-